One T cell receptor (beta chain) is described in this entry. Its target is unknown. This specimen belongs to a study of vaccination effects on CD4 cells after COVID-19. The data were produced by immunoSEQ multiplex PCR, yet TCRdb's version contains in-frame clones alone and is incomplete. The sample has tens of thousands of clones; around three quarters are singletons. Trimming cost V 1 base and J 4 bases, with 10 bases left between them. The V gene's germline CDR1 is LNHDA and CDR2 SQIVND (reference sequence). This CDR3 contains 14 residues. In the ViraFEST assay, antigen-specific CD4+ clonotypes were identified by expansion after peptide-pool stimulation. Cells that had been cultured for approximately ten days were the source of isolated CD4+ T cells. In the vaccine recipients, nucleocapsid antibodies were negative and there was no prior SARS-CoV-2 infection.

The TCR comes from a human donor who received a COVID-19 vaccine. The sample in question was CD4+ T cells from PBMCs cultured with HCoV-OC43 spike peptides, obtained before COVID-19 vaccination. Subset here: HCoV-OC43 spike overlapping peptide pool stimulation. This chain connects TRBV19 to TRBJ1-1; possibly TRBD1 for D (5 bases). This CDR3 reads CASSIALGGTEAFF. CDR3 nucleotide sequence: TGTGCCAGTAGTATAGCCCTTGGGGGCACTGAAGCTTTCTTT.